This T cell receptor (beta chain) derives from a study of T-cell reconstitution after alpha-beta-depleted transplantation in children. This clonotype has at least ten counts. V was pared by 4 bases and J by 4 bases, with 11 bases between. The CDR3 is made up of 13 amino acids. The germline gives CDR1 SQVTM, CDR2 ANQGSEA. For TCRbeta, the library was prepared with unique molecular identifiers. Using its own MiXCR run on the PCR reads, TCRdb lists one record per CDR3 protein. Of about 250,000 distinct CDR3 sequences listed, 20% to 30% are singletons. The sequence was collected from a female patient aged 2-9 years who had a stem cell transplant for congenital amegakaryocytic thrombocytopenia, so the T cells may come from the graft donor. Here the sequenced sample was PBMCs, mostly from graft donor cells, taken 360 days after TCRalphabeta/CD19-depleted stem cell transplant. The gene calls are TRBV29-1 and TRBJ2-1; D call uncertain. The CDR3 loop reads CSVVGADYNEQFF. CDR3 sequence (DNA): TGCAGCGTTGTTGGAGCAGATTACAATGAGCAGTTCTTC.